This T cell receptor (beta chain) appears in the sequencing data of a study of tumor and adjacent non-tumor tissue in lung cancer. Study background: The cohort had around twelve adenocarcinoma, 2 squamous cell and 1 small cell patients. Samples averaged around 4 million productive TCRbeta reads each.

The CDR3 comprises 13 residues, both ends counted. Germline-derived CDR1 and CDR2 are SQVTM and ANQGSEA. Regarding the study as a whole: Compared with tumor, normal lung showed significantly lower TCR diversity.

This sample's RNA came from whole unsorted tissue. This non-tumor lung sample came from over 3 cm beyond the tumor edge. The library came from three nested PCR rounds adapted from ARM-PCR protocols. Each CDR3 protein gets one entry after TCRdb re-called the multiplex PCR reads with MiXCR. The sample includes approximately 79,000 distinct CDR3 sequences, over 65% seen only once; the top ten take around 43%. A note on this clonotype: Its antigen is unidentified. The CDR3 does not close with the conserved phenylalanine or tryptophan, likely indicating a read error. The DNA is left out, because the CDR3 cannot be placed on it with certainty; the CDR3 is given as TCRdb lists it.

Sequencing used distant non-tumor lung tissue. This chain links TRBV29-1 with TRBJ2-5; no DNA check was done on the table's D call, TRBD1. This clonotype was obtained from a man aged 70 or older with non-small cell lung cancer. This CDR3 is CSVADRLQETQYL.